The clone carrying this T cell receptor (beta chain) showed up just once. This table comes from immunoSEQ multiplex PCR, and its TCRdb copy is limited to in-frame clones, with some not included. The table lists 300,000 to 400,000 clones, roughly 87% of them singletons. The data originate from a study of blood T cell repertoires in COVID-19. Study overall: The United States, Italy and Spain were the sources of the acute and convalescent COVID-19 samples. Sources were T cells, B-cell-depleted T cells, or PBMCs; the material itself was cDNA or gDNA.

Looked up from germline, CDR1 is LGHNA and CDR2 is YNFKEQ. The CDR3 totals 13 residues. The ends were cut back, 4 bases at V and 4 bases at J, with 7 bases in the middle. Source material: peripheral blood. The receptor was derived from a man aged 45-60 years with active or convalescent COVID-19. J is TRBJ1-4 and V is TRBV4-2; D gene uncertain. CDR3 region: CASSPGDNEKLFF. DNA of the CDR3: TGTGCCAGCAGCCCCGGGGATAATGAAAAACTGTTTTTT.